This T cell receptor beta chain stems from a study of regulatory and conventional T cells in RAG deficiency. The study, taken as a whole, reports: Shorter CDR3s in all patient subsets; >85% Treg-Tconv overlap in Omenn. Compared with controls, unique Treg TCR beta sequences dropped about 97-fold in Omenn syndrome and CID/AS. RAG-deficient patients showed markedly lower Shannon entropy and higher Simpson indices than control T-cell subsets.

Blood CD4+ CD25-high CD127-low regulatory T cells supplied the genomic DNA template. The J segment lost 4 bases and the V segment lost 10 bases, leaving 12 bases of the junction unmatched. The CDR3 spans 15 residues. CDR1 is ENHRY and CDR2 is SYGVKD in the germline V gene. Some clones are missing from TCRdb's copy, which holds only in-frame ones; the method was immunoSEQ multiplex PCR. This sample yields tens of thousands of clones, of which 85% to 95% are seen a single time; over 0.75% belongs to the top ten. As concerns this clone: Its antigen is unknown.

The sample also formed part of further work on regulatory T cells. From that second work: Amplification used 52 TRBV primers and 13 TRBJ primers. In patients, unique TRB V-J pairs were restricted and V/J usage skewed, especially in Tregs.

The TCR originated in a human donor in good health. The rearrangement joins TRBV10-3 to TRBJ1-2, with 10 bases that match TRBD1. Input material: Tregs sorted from blood. CDR3 loop: CATTLRDRGSYGYTF. DNA of the CDR3: TGTGCCACAACTCTCCGGGACAGGGGTTCCTATGGCTACACCTTC.